A single sample is the source of the 27 T cell receptor beta chains below, sequenced in a study of regulatory T cells in long-lasting Graves disease. Time point denoted: newly diagnosed GD, antithyroid drugs for less than 3 months. The TCR library was made from RNA that had been extracted from PBMCs in TRIzol. Through Arm-PCR of CDR3 regions and iRepertoire HTBI primers, TCR beta libraries were built. TCRdb re-called the multiplex PCR reads through MiXCR, storing one row per CDR3 protein. The table includes 300,000 to 400,000 distinct CDR3 sequences, about a sixth detected once. Here the sequenced sample was peripheral blood mononuclear cells (PBMCs), taken at new diagnosis, from a patient treated with antithyroid drugs. Receptor source: a female donor with Graves disease.

This clonotype was seen repeatedly, ten times or more. This chain connects TRBV27 to TRBJ1-4; 12 bases line up with TRBD1. V was clipped by 3 bases and J by 8 bases; unmatched bases: 4. The V gene's germline CDR1 is MNHEY and CDR2 SMNVEV (reference sequence). CDR3 length: 15 amino acids. The CDR3 sequence is CASSFGTGGREKLFF. As DNA, the CDR3 is TGTGCCAGCAGTTTCGGGACAGGGGGCAGGGAAAAACTGTTTTTT.

This clonotype has a handful of counts. The CDR3 region has the DNA TGTGCCAGCAGCCCCCCTACCGGGGACCGGCGGTACTCCTACAATGAGCAGTTCTTC. Its translation is CASSPPTGDRRYSYNEQFF. The V call is TRBV9, the J call TRBJ2-1, with D tentatively TRBD1 or TRBD2 (5 bases each). Trimming shortened V by 4 bases and J by 0 bases, and 23 bases separated the two germline ends. The CDR3 has 19 amino acids. The germline gives CDR1 SGDLS, CDR2 YYNGEE.

This clonotype was counted a few times. The chain combines TRBV12-3 or TRBV12-4 with TRBJ1-1, with 10 bases fitting TRBD1. The CDR3 length is 15 residues. With V trimmed by 7 bases and J by 1 base, 6 bases remained unmatched. The CDR3 sequence is CASTLTGGANTEAFF. The DNA of the CDR3 is TGTGCCAGCACCTTGACAGGGGGCGCGAACACTGAAGCTTTCTTT.

This clonotype was recorded a few times. The chain joins TRBV18 to TRBJ2-3, with a possible D match to TRBD2 (5 bases). The CDR3 covers 16 residues. Between the trimmed V and J ends, which lost 0 bases and 0 bases, there was a span of 10 bases. The germline CDR1 and CDR2 sequences are KGHSH and LQKENI. CDR3 in DNA: TGTGCCAGCTCACCACCGGGGAGAACTAGCACAGATACGCAGTATTTT. Its protein is CASSPPGRTSTDTQYF.

The J gene is TRBJ2-7, the V gene TRBV4-2; weak D call: TRBD2 (6 bases). Trimming took 4 bases from V and 0 from J, leaving 13 bases between them. CDR1 is LGHNA, CDR2 YNFKEQ, per germline. The CDR3 runs 15 residues. CDR3 sequence: CASSLNPGVSYEQYF. In DNA, the CDR3 is TGTGCCAGCAGCCTAAATCCGGGGGTCTCCTACGAGCAGTACTTC.

The chain joins TRBV9 to TRBJ1-5; D possibly corresponds to TRBD1 (6 bases). Trimming removed 5 bases from V and 3 bases from J, with 21 bases in between. The CDR3 extends over 17 amino acids. The germline V gene has CDR1 SGDLS and CDR2 YYNGEE. CDR3 sequence (DNA): TGTGCCAGCAGTGGAGGGGCCCACCTGGGGGCCAATCAGCCCCAGCATTTT. Protein sequence: CASSGGAHLGANQPQHF.

This clonotype has at least ten counts. The chain employs TRBV7-6 and TRBJ2-3; D is undetermined. CDR1 is SGHVS and CDR2 is FNYEAQ in the germline V gene. The CDR3 is 12 residues long. Deletions cut 3 bases from V and 6 bases from J, with 7 bases between. This CDR3 is CASSFYGDTQYF. The CDR3 DNA is TGTGCCAGCAGCTTTTACGGTGATACGCAGTATTTT.

The table lists this clonotype with many counts. This chain connects TRBV6-1 to TRBJ1-1, with a possible D match to TRBD1 (5 bases). Trimming took 6 bases from V and 4 from J, leaving 18 bases between them. In germline, CDR1 is MNHNS, CDR2 SASEGT. There are 15 residues in the CDR3. The CDR3 DNA is TGTGCCAGCAGACCTGCGAGCCGGGGGGGCACTGAAGCTTTCTTT. This codes for CASRPASRGGTEAFF.

The chain links TRBV7-2 to TRBJ2-1; TRBD1 matches 12 bases. The CDR3 covers 15 residues. V was clipped by 11 bases and J by 9 bases; unmatched bases: 14. The germline V gene has CDR1 SGHTA and CDR2 FQGNSA. The CDR3: CACSGDGTGGREQFF. In nucleotides, the CDR3 is TGTGCCTGCTCTGGGGACGGGACAGGGGGCCGTGAGCAGTTCTTC.

In this sample, this clonotype turned up a few times. The V gene is TRBV15, the J gene TRBJ2-7, with 11 positions matching TRBD2. V gave up 0 bases and J gave up 5 bases; unmatched junction bases: 6. The CDR3 spans 16 residues. From germline, CDR1 is LNHNV and CDR2 YYDKDF (reference sequence). CDR3 DNA: TGTGCCACCAGCAGAGAACCCCTAGCGGGGGGACACGAGCAGTACTTC. It codes for CATSREPLAGGHEQYF.

The chain carries TRBV3-1 and TRBJ2-3; 7 bases fit TRBD2. Per germline, CDR1 LGHDT and CDR2 YNNKEL (reference sequence). There are 16 residues in the CDR3. Germline trimming cut 0 bases from V and 1 base from J; bases unmatched to any gene: 4. The CDR3: CASSQDRGEGTDTQYF. CDR3 in DNA: TGTGCCAGCAGCCAAGATCGGGGGGAGGGCACAGATACGCAGTATTTT.

This clonotype was recorded once. A far bigger clonotype differs at one base, so this is likely a read error. This chain joins TRBV11-2 and TRBJ2-7; possible D gene TRBD2, 5 bases. The V gene's germline CDR1 is SGHAT and CDR2 FQNNGV. This CDR3 region has 16 residues. Trimming removed 1 base from V and 7 bases from J, with 20 bases in between. The CDR3 here is CASSLVQRRFRDEQYF. In nucleotides, the CDR3 is TGTGCCAGCAGCTTAGTACAGCGCCGGTTTCGGGATGAGCAGTACTTC.

This clonotype occurred many times. V gene TRBV10-3 combines with J gene TRBJ2-5; tentative D call: TRBD2 (7 bases). The CDR3 loop spans 15 amino acids. Trimming cost V 3 bases and J 2 bases, with 13 bases left between them. Looked up from germline, CDR1 is ENHRY and CDR2 is SYGVKD. CDR3 loop: CAISDGAGAQETQYF. The DNA for the CDR3 is TGTGCCATCAGTGACGGGGCGGGGGCGCAAGAGACCCAGTACTTC.

This clonotype was seen many times. The CDR3 reads CASWGRGNTEAFF. CDR3 sequence (DNA): TGTGCCAGCTGGGGACGGGGGAACACTGAAGCTTTCTTT. J is TRBJ1-1 and V is TRBV2; TRBD1 is a possible D gene (5 bases). V was pared by 8 bases and J by 1 base, with 11 bases between. This CDR3 is built from 13 residues. The germline CDR1 and CDR2 sequences are SNHLY and FYNNEI.

About this clonotype itself: A read error may explain this, as a much larger clone is one base away. The chain couples TRBV6-1 to TRBJ1-5; D unresolved. The V and J ends lost 3 bases and 8 bases respectively, with 14 bases between them. Germline lookup yields CDR1 MNHNS and CDR2 SASEGT. There are 14 residues in the CDR3. This CDR3 is CASSESATQEPQHF. Written as DNA, the CDR3 is TGTGCCAGCAGTGAGTCCGCCACGCAGGAGCCCCAGCATTTT.

The rearrangement joins TRBV7-9 to TRBJ2-2; D perhaps matches TRBD2 (6 bases). Germline loops: CDR1 SEHNR, CDR2 FQNEAQ (reference sequence). The CDR3 covers 16 residues. V was trimmed by 5 bases and J by 7 bases, leaving 20 bases between them. Here the CDR3 reads CASSRGISGGNGELFF. Here the CDR3 DNA reads TGTGCCAGCAGCCGCGGAATTAGCGGCGGGAACGGGGAGCTGTTTTTT.

This clonotype turned up a few times. This could be a read error, since a much larger clone is one nucleotide away. The missing conserved phenylalanine or tryptophan at the end of this CDR3 makes a read error likely. The gene calls are TRBV5-5 and TRBJ2-1, with 7 bases matching TRBD2. Germline-derived CDR1 and CDR2 are SGHKS and YYEKEE (reference sequence). This CDR3 has 16 residues. V lost 1 base to trimming and J lost 3 bases; unmatched junction nucleotides: 7. CDR3 region: CASSLRGDPNYNEQFL. CDR3 DNA: TGTGCCAGCAGCTTGCGGGGGGACCCCAACTACAATGAGCAGTTCTTA.

This clonotype occurred many times. The V call is TRBV11-1, the J call TRBJ1-1, with 9 bases fitting TRBD1. J lost 1 base, V lost 10 bases, and 22 bases had no gene match. The length of the CDR3 is 19 residues. CDR1 SGHAT and CDR2 FQDESV come from the germline V gene (reference sequence). In DNA, the CDR3 is TGTGCCACCCAGCCACCGGGACAGGGTCCCTCCCGACGGAACACTGAAGCTTTCTTT. Translated: CATQPPGQGPSRRNTEAFF.

As DNA, the CDR3 is TGCGCTGTGCAGGGGCCTAGCTCCTACAATGAGCAGTTCTTC. Translated: CAVQGPSSYNEQFF. The chain joins TRBV10-1 to TRBJ2-1; TRBD1 might be the D (6 bases). Germline values: CDR1 WNHNN, CDR2 SYGVQD (reference sequence). This CDR3 comprises 14 residues.

There are many counts of this clonotype. CDR3 nucleotide sequence: TGCGCCAGCAGCGGGACTAGCGCCACAGATACGCAGTATTTT. Its protein product is CASSGTSATDTQYF. This chain links TRBV10-1 with TRBJ2-3, with 10 bases matching TRBD2. This CDR3 comprises 14 residues. The germline V gene encodes CDR1 WNHNN and CDR2 SYGVQD (reference sequence). After removal of 6 bases from V and 2 bases from J, the junction contained 2 bases not matched to a gene.

This clonotype has at least ten counts. The rearrangement links TRBV15 to TRBJ2-1; D remains ambiguous. Germline CDR1 is LNHNV and CDR2 is YYDKDF (reference sequence). This CDR3 contains 16 residues. V was cut by 0 bases and J by 0 bases, with 9 bases left in between. The CDR3 spells CATSRDSISSYNEQFF. DNA of the CDR3: TGTGCCACCAGCAGAGATTCGATTAGCTCCTACAATGAGCAGTTCTTC.

This chain links TRBV11-2 with TRBJ2-3; weak D call: TRBD1 (5 bases). The CDR3 loop spans 14 amino acids. Germline V gene sequence: CDR1 SGHAT, CDR2 FQNNGV. V was pared by 3 bases and J by 3 bases, with 10 bases between. The CDR3 reads CASSLTVLTDTQYF. The CDR3 DNA sequence: TGTGCCAGCAGCTTGACAGTCCTTACAGATACGCAGTATTTT.

The genes are TRBV5-1 and TRBJ1-2; maybe TRBD1 (5 bases). This CDR3 comprises 14 residues. Germline V gene sequence: CDR1 SGHRS, CDR2 YFSETQ. V was pared by 2 bases and J by 4 bases, with 12 bases between. The CDR3 is CASSFQGVTYGYTF. Written as DNA, the CDR3 is TGCGCCAGCAGCTTCCAAGGGGTCACCTATGGCTACACCTTC.

The chain is built from TRBV5-1 and TRBJ2-7, with 8 positions matching TRBD2. Germline V gives CDR1 SGHRS, CDR2 YFSETQ. The CDR3 totals 14 residues. J lost 2 bases, V lost 4 bases, and 5 bases had no gene match. This CDR3 reads CASSPTSGPYEQYF. The CDR3 bases are TGCGCCAGCAGCCCCACTAGCGGTCCCTACGAGCAGTACTTC.

The DNA for the CDR3 is TGTGCCAGCTGCAAGGACATCAACTATGGCTACACCTTC. This encodes CASCKDINYGYTF. This rearrangement joins TRBV6-1 to TRBJ1-2; TRBD1 might be the D (5 bases). The CDR3 covers 13 residues. Germline V gene data show CDR1 as MNHNS and CDR2 as SASEGT. V was shortened by 8 bases and J by 2 bases, with 12 bases between the two germline ends.

This clonotype turned up a few times. The chain recombines TRBV10-3 with TRBJ1-1, with D maybe TRBD1 (6 bases). Germline-derived CDR1 and CDR2 are ENHRY and SYGVKD. Trimming took off 1 base at V and 1 base at J, with 22 bases between the two ends. The CDR3 spans 19 residues. The DNA for the CDR3 is TGTGCCATCAGTGAGTTCTGGGTTACAGGGAAGGAACAGAACACTGAAGCTTTCTTT. It specifies CAISEFWVTGKEQNTEAFF.

The sample holds many counts of this clonotype. The chain recombines TRBV30 with TRBJ2-5; unclear D gene. V lost 1 base to trimming and J lost 2 bases, with 11 bases between them. Germline values: CDR1 GTSNPN, CDR2 SVGIG (reference sequence). CDR3 length: 14 amino acids. The CDR3 DNA sequence: TGTGCCTGGAGTGCAGTGGTACTGCAAGAGACCCAGTACTTC. This encodes CAWSAVVLQETQYF.